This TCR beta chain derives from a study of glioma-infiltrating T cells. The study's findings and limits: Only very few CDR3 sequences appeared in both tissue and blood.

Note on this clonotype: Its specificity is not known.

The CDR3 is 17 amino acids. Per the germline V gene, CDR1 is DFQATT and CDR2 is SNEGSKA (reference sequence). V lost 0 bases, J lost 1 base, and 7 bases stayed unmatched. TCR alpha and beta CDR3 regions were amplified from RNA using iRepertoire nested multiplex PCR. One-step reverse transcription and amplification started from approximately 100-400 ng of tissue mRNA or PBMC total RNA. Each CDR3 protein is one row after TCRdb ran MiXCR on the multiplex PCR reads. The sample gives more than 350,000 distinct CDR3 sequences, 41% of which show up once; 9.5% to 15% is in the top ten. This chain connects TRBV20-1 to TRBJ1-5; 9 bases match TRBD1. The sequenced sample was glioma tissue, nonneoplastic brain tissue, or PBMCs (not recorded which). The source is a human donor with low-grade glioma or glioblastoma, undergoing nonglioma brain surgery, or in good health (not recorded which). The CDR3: CSARDITGGQSNQPQHF. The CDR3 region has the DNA TGCAGTGCTAGAGATATAACAGGGGGCCAAAGCAATCAGCCCCAGCATTTT.